This T cell receptor (beta chain) is drawn from a study of cytomegalovirus exposure and HLA in healthy donors. The method was immunoSEQ multiplex PCR; TCRdb's version includes in-frame clones alone and lacks a portion of them. Of 160,000 or so clones listed, less than 90% are singletons. This clone has just one count. V dropped 7 bases and J dropped 4; count of bases not matched to a gene: 11. This CDR3 is built from 15 residues. Germline assignment: CDR1 SGHVS and CDR2 FQNEAQ. The chain is built from TRBV7-8 and TRBJ2-7, with 9 nucleotides matching TRBD1. The receptor was isolated from a man in his thirties or forties in good health and CMV-seropositive. The sequenced sample consisted of PBMCs. The CDR3: CASTSGTGNSYEQYF. The CDR3 DNA follows: TGTGCCAGCACCTCCGGGACAGGGAATTCTTACGAGCAGTACTTC.